Given below is one T cell receptor (beta chain) in context. Its antigen is currently unknown. It was from PBMCs that CD4+ and CD8+ T cells were sorted. This entry is derived from a study of CD8+ T cells in alopecia areata. Findings and limits, study-wide: Higher clonality was seen in lesional scalp than in normal scalp, especially in alopecia totalis/universalis. Mouse data revealed clearer TCR sharing than patient data did, a gap possibly tied to HLA.

Following RNA extraction, reverse transcription yielded cDNA that acted as the sequencing template. Produced via immunoSEQ multiplex PCR; TCRdb's table is partial and in-frame only. The sample includes around 150,000 clones, 55% seen only once; the top ten take over 4%. The V and J ends lost 5 bases and 7 bases, in that order; junction bases with no gene match: 8. In germline, CDR1 is SGHDT, CDR2 YYEEEE. This CDR3 is 14 amino acids long. This receptor was obtained from a human donor in good health. V usage is TRBV5-6 and J usage is TRBJ1-5; 8 bases are shared with TRBD1. Sample: CD4+ T cells sorted from blood. This CDR3 is CASSRNRGKQPQHF. As DNA, the CDR3 is TGTGCCAGCAGTCGGAACAGGGGGAAACAGCCCCAGCATTTT. Looking up the rest from reference TRBV5-6 and TRBJ1-5 gives the full variable domain: DAGVTQSPTHLIKTRGQQVTLRCSPKSGHDTVSWYQQALGQGPQFIFQYYEEEERQRGNFPDRFSGHQFPNYSSELNVNALLLGDSALYLCASSRNRGKQPQHFGDGTRLSIL.